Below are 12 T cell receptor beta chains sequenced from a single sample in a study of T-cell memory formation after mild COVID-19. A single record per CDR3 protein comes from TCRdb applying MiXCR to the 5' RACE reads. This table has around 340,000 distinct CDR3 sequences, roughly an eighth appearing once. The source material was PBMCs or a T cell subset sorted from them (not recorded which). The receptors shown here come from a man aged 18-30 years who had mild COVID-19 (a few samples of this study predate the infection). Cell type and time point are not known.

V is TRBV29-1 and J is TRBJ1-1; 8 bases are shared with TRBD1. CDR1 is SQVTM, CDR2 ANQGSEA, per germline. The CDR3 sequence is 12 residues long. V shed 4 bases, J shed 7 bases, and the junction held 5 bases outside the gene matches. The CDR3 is CSVGTGLGEAFF. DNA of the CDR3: TGCAGCGTTGGGACAGGGCTTGGTGAAGCTTTCTTT.

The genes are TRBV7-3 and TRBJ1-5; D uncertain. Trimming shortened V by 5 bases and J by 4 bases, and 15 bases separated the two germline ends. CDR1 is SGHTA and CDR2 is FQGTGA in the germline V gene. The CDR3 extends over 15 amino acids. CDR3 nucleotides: TGTGCCAGCAGCCCTAGGAGCGGAGCGAATCAGCCCCAGCATTTT. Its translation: CASSPRSGANQPQHF.

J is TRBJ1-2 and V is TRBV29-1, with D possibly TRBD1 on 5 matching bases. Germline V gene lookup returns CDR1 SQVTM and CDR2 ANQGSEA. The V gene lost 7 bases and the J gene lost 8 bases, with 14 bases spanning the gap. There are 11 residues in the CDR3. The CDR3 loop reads CSGRMGDGYTF. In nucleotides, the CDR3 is TGCAGCGGACGGATGGGGGACGGCTACACCTTC.

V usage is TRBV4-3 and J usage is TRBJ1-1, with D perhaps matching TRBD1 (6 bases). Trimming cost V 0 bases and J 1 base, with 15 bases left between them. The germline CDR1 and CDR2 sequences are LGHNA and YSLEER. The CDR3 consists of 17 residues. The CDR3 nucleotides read TGCGCCAGCAGCCAAGATCCTGGGGGCTGGGCGAACACTGAAGCTTTCTTT. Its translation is CASSQDPGGWANTEAFF.

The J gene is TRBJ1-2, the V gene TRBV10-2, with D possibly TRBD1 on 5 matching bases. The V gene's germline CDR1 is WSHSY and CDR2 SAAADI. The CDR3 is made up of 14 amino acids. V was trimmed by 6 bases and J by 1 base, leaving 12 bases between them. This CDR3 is CASSMSGGNYGYTF. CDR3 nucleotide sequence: TGCGCCAGCAGCATGAGTGGGGGTAACTATGGCTACACCTTC.

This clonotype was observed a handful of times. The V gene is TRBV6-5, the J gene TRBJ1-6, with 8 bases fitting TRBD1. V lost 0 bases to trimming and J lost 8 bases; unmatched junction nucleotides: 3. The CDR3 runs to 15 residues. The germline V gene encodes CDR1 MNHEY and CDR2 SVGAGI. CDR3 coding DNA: TGTGCCAGCAGTTACTCACAGGGGGGATATTCACCCCTCCACTTT. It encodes CASSYSQGGYSPLHF.

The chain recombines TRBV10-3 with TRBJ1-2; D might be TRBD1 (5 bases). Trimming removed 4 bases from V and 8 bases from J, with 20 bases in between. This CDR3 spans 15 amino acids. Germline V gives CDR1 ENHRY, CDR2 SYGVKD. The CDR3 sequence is CAISVDGTPSDGYTF. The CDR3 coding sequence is TGTGCCATCAGTGTGGACGGGACCCCCAGCGACGGCTACACCTTC.

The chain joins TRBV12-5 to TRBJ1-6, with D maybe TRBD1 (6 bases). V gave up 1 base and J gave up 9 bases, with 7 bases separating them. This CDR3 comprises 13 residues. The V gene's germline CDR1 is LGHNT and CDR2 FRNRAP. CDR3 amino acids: CASGLETGSPLHF. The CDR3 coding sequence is TGTGCTAGTGGTTTGGAGACAGGTTCACCCCTCCACTTT.

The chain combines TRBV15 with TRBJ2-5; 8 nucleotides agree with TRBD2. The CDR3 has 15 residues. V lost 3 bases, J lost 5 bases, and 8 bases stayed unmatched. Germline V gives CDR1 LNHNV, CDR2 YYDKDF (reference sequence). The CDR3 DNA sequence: TGTGCCACCAGCAGTTACGAGCGGGGGCGGGAGACCCAGTACTTC. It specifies CATSSYERGRETQYF.

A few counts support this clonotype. Written as DNA, the CDR3 is TGTGCCGCCTCGGAGGGTCCGGATAATTCACCCCTCCACTTT. This codes for CAASEGPDNSPLHF. This chain links TRBV6-1 with TRBJ1-6, with D uncertain. Germline V gives CDR1 MNHNS, CDR2 SASEGT. This CDR3 contains 14 residues. The V gene lost 11 bases and the J gene lost 5 bases, with 16 bases spanning the gap.

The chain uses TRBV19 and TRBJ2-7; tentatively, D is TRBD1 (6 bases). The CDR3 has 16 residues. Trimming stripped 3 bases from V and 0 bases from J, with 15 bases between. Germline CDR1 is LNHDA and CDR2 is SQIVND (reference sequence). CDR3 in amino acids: CASSITWTASSYEQYF. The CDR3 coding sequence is TGTGCCAGTAGTATTACGTGGACAGCATCCTCCTACGAGCAGTACTTC.

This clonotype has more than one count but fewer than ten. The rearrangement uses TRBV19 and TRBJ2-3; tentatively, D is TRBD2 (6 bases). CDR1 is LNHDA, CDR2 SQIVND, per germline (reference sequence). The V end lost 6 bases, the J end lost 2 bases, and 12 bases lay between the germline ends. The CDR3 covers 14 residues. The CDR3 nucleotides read TGTGCCAGTAGCCTAGCGCCCCACACAGATACGCAGTATTTT. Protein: CASSLAPHTDTQYF.